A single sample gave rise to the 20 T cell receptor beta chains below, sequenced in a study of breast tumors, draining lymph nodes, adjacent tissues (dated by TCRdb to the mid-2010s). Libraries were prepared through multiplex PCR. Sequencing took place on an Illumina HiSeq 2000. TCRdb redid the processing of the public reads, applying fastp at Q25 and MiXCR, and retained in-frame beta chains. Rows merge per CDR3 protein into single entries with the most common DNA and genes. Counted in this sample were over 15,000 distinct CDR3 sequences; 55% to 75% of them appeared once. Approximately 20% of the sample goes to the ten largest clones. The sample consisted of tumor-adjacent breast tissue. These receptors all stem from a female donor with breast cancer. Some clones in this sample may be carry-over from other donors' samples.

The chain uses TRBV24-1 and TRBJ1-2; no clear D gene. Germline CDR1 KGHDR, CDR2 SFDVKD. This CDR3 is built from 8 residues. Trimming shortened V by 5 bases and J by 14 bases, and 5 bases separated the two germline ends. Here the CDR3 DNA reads TGTGCCACCAGTGCTGGGACCTTC. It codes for CATSAGTF.

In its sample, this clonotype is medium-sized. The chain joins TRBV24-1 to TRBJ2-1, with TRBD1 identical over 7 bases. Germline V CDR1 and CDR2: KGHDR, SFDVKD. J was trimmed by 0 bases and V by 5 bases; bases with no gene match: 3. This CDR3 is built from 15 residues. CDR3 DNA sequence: TGTGCCACCAGTGCAAACAGGGGCTCCTACAATGAGCAGTTCTTC. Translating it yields CATSANRGSYNEQFF.

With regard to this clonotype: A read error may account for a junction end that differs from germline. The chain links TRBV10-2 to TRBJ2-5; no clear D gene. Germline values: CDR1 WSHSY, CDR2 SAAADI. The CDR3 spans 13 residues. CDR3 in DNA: TGCGCCAGCAGTGAGTCTATGGCGGAGAACCAGTACTTC. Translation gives CASSESMAENQYF.

CDR3: CASSKDGLNEQFF. The DNA for the CDR3 is TGCGCCAGCAGCAAGGACGGACTCAATGAGCAGTTCTTC. This sequence joins TRBV5-1 and TRBJ2-1, with D possibly matching TRBD2 (5 bases). V was trimmed by 4 bases and J by 6 bases, leaving 11 bases between them. CDR3 size: 13 residues. Germline CDR1 reads SGHRS; CDR2 reads YFSETQ.

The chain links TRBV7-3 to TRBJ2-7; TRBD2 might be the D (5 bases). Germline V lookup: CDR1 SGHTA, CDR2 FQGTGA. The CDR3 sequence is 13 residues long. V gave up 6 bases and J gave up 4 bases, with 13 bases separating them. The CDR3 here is CASSSQPGYEQYF. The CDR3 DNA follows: TGTGCCAGCAGTTCCCAACCGGGGTACGAGCAGTACTTC.

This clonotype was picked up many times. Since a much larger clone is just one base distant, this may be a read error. The CDR3, as DNA: TGTGCCAGCAGTTCCCGCGGGGGGGCCTACGCAGATACGCAGTATTTT. It encodes CASSSRGGAYADTQYF. This sequence joins TRBV6-5 and TRBJ2-3; TRBD2 agrees at 9 bases. This CDR3 region has 16 residues. Germline values: CDR1 MNHEY, CDR2 SVGAGI. V was clipped by 4 bases and J by 4 bases; unmatched bases: 9.

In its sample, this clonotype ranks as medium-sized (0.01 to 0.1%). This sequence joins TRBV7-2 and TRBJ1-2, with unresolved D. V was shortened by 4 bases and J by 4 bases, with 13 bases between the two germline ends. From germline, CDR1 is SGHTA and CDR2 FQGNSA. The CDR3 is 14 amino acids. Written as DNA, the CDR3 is TGTGCCAGCAGCTCCTGGGCGGTGGGCTATGGCTACACCTTC. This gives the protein CASSSWAVGYGYTF.

CDR3 bases: TGCAGTGCAGGAAGCCCTAAGAGTCAGCCCCAGCATTTT. Translation: CSAGSPKSQPQHF. The chain has TRBV20-1 and TRBJ1-5; D is undetermined. This CDR3 contains 13 residues. Per the germline V gene, CDR1 is DFQATT and CDR2 is SNEGSKA (reference sequence). V dropped 6 bases and J dropped 6 bases, with 15 bases sitting between them.

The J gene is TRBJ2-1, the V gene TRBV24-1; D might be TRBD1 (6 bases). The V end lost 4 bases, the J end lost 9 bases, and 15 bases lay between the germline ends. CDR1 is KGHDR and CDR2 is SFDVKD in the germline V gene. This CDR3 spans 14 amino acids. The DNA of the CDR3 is TGTGCCACCAGTGAGGGAACAGGGTATCGTGAGCAGTTCTTC. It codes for CATSEGTGYREQFF.

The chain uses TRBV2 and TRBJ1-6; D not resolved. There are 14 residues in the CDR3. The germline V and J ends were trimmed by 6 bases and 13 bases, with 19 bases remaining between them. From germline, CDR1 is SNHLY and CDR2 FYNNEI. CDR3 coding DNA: TGTGCCAGCAGAACAGAAGGGTCCCGTTCCCCCCTCCACTTT. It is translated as CASRTEGSRSPLHF.

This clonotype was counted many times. The CDR3, as DNA: TGTGCCTGGAGCGGGTCGGCCCTGGAAGCTTTCTTT. This sequence encodes CAWSGSALEAFF. This chain connects TRBV30 to TRBJ1-1; no clear D. Germline CDR1 GTSNPN, CDR2 SVGIG (reference sequence). Trimming stripped 3 bases from V and 8 bases from J, with 13 bases between. The CDR3 is 12 residues long.

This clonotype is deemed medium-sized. The CDR3 here is CASMLNRGVSYNEQFF. As DNA, the CDR3 is TGTGCCAGCATGCTTAACAGGGGGGTCTCCTACAATGAGCAGTTCTTC. The chain joins TRBV2 to TRBJ2-1; TRBD1 matches at 8 bases. The CDR3 consists of 16 residues. In germline, CDR1 is SNHLY, CDR2 FYNNEI. V lost 7 bases and J lost 0; bases outside the gene matches: 8.

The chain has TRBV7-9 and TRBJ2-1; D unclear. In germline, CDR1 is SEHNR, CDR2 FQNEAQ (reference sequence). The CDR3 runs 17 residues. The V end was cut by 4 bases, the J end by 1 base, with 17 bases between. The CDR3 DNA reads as TGTGCCAGCAGCTCCCCTGCCGGTGGGTTTTCCTACAATGAGCAGTTCTTC. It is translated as CASSSPAGGFSYNEQFF.

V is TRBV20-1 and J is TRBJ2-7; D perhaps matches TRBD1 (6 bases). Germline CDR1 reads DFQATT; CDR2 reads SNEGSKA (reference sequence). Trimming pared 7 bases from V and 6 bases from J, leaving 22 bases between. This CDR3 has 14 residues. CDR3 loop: CSVFDTGKATEQYF. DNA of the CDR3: TGCAGTGTTTTCGATACAGGGAAGGCCACCGAGCAGTACTTC.

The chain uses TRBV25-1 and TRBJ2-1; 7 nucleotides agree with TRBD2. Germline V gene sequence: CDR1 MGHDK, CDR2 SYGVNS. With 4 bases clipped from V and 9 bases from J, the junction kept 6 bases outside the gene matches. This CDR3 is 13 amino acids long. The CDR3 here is CASSAGGRSEQFF. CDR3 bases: TGTGCCAGCAGTGCGGGAGGACGGAGTGAGCAGTTCTTC.

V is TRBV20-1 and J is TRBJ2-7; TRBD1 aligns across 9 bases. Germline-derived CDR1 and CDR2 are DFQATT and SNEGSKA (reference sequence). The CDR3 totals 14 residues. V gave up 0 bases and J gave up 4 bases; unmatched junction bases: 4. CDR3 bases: TGCAGTGCTAGAGATCTACAGGGGGCGTACGAGCAGTACTTC. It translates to CSARDLQGAYEQYF.

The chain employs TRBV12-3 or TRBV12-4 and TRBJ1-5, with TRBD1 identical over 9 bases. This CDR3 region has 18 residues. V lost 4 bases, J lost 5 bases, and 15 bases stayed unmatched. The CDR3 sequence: CASSWGFAGQGSHQPQHF. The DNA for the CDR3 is TGTGCCAGCAGTTGGGGGTTTGCGGGACAGGGAAGTCATCAGCCCCAGCATTTT.

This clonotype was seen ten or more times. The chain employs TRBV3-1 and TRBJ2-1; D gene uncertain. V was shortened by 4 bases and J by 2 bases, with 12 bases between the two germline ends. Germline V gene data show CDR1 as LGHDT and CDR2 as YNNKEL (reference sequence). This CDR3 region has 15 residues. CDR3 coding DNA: TGTGCCAGCAGCCCCCGGTCGGTAACCTACAATGAGCAGTTCTTC. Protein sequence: CASSPRSVTYNEQFF.

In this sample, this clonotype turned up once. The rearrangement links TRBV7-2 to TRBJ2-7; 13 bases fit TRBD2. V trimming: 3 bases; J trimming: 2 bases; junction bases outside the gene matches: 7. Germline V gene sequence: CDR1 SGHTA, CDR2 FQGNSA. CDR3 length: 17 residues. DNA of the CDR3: TGTGCCAGCAGCTTCTATGGGACTAGCGGGGACCCCTACGAGCAGTACTTC. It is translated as CASSFYGTSGDPYEQYF.

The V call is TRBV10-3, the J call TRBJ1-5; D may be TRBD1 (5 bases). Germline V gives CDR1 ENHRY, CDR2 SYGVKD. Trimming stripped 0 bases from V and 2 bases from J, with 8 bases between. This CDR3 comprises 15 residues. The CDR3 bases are TGTGCCATCAGTGAGTCGGGGGGTGGCAATCAGCCCCAGCATTTT. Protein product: CAISESGGGNQPQHF.